These T cell receptor beta chains were read from a single sample in a study of T cell responses to AZD1222 COVID-19 vaccine. Here immunoSEQ multiplex PCR was the method, and the copy in TCRdb shows in-frame clones only, minus some. The sample lists approximately 88,000 clones, under 95% seen once, with approximately 5.2% in the top ten. The sequences come from peripheral blood, collected on day 0 of AZD1222 vaccination. The receptors derive from an adult in good health. Both conserved end residues are part of each CDR3. D genes are given only for firm matches. Only part of the rows carry a size: once, few, many, or a class if the clone is expanded.

clone_size	v_call	d_call	cdr3_length	j_call	cdr3_nt	cdr3_aa
NA	TRBV27	NA	15	TRBJ1-5	TGTGCCAGCCGAGCGTCAGGGTTGGGCAATCAGCCCCAGCATTTT	CASRASGLGNQPQHF
NA	TRBV19	NA	14	TRBJ2-3	TGTGCCAGTAGTATAGGTCCGTTACACGATACGCAGTATTTT	CASSIGPLHDTQYF
NA	TRBV4-1	NA	13	TRBJ2-1	TGCGCCAGCAGCCATCCTCGGGAGAATGAGCAGTTCTTC	CASSHPRENEQFF
NA	TRBV6-5	TRBD1	14	TRBJ2-5	TGTGCCAGCAGAATACAGGGGAGACAAGAGACCCAGTACTTC	CASRIQGRQETQYF
NA	TRBV11-2	NA	15	TRBJ2-7	TGTGCCAGCAGCTTAGAGGGGGAGGGGGCCGACGAGCAGTACTTC	CASSLEGEGADEQYF
few	TRBV3-1/TRBV3-2	NA	14	TRBJ2-7	TGTGCCAGCAGCCAAGGGTACAGGGCCCACGAGCAGTACTTC	CASSQGYRAHEQYF
NA	TRBV18	TRBD2	15	TRBJ2-1	TGTGCCAGCTCCCCTGTCCCTAGCGGGTACAATGAGCAGTTCTTC	CASSPVPSGYNEQFF
NA	TRBV6-2/TRBV6-3	NA	12	TRBJ2-7	TGTGCCAGCAGTTACGGGGCTAGCGAAAAGTACTTC	CASSYGASEKYF
NA	TRBV9	NA	14	TRBJ2-1	TGTGCCAGCAGCGTAGACCCCACGTACAATGAGCAGTTCTTC	CASSVDPTYNEQFF
NA	TRBV4-1	NA	13	TRBJ2-1	TGCGCCAGCAGCCAAGCCCCCCGAGATGAGCAGTTCTTC	CASSQAPRDEQFF
NA	TRBV7-2	NA	15	TRBJ2-3	TGTGCCAGCAGCTTAGACCGGGACAGCACAGATACGCAGTATTTT	CASSLDRDSTDTQYF
NA	TRBV11-2	NA	14	TRBJ2-7	TGTGCCAGCAGCTTAGAAGGGGCCCTGCGGCAGCAGTACTTC	CASSLEGALRQQYF
NA	TRBV18	TRBD1	15	TRBJ1-1	TGTGCCAGCTCCCACTCGACAGGGATGTACACTGAAGCTTTCTTT	CASSHSTGMYTEAFF
NA	TRBV4-3	NA	15	TRBJ1-1	TGCGCCAGCAGCCCTTCCCGGACGGGGAACACTGAAGCTTTCTTT	CASSPSRTGNTEAFF
NA	TRBV4-3	TRBD2	15	TRBJ2-7	TGCGCCAGCAGCCAAGGCCTAGCGGACTCCTACGAGCAGTACTTC	CASSQGLADSYEQYF
NA	TRBV27	TRBD1	16	TRBJ1-6	TGTGCCAGCAGTCAACCAGGACAGGGATTGGATTCACCCCTCCACTTT	CASSQPGQGLDSPLHF
NA	TRBV5-4	TRBD2	17	TRBJ2-1	TGTGCCAGCAGCTTGGTTTTGGGACTAGTAGGCCCCAATGAGCAGTTCTTC	CASSLVLGLVGPNEQFF
NA	TRBV27	TRBD2	20	TRBJ2-3	TGTGCCAGCATGGCCAACTCGTTTACAGCGGGACCTTCTAGCACAGATACGCAGTATTTT	CASMANSFTAGPSSTDTQYF
once	TRBV19	TRBD1	15	TRBJ1-5	TGTGCCAGTAGTATGAGGGGACAGGGCCCCCAGCCCCAGCATTTT	CASSMRGQGPQPQHF
NA	TRBV18	NA	15	TRBJ1-5	TGTGCCAGCTCACCATCGTTAGGGAACAATCAGCCCCAGCATTTT	CASSPSLGNNQPQHF
once	TRBV2	NA	13	TRBJ2-7	TGTGCCAGCAGTCCAACCTTGTCCTACGAGCAGTACTTC	CASSPTLSYEQYF
NA	TRBV18	NA	16	TRBJ2-6	TGTGCCAGCTCACCAAGGTCCGGGTCCGGGGCCAACGTCCTGACTTTC	CASSPRSGSGANVLTF
NA	TRBV7-9	NA	16	TRBJ2-3	TGTGCCAGCAGCTTTCAGGGGAGTCTAACCACAGATACGCAGTATTTT	CASSFQGSLTTDTQYF
NA	TRBV6-1	NA	15	TRBJ2-1	TGTGCCAGCAGTGAAGGGCCTTCCCCCGGAAATGAGCAGTTCTTC	CASSEGPSPGNEQFF
NA	TRBV3-1/TRBV3-2	NA	15	TRBJ1-2	TGTGCCAGCAGCCCTGTCTGGGACACCAACTATGGCTACACCTTC	CASSPVWDTNYGYTF
NA	TRBV5-1	NA	16	TRBJ2-7	TGCGCCAGCAGCCTTTTTGGGGGGGCGAGCTCCTACGAGCAGTACTTC	CASSLFGGASSYEQYF
NA	TRBV3-1/TRBV3-2	NA	16	TRBJ1-4	TGTGCCAGCAGCCAGGGTACGGGAGCAACTAATGAAAAACTGTTTTTT	CASSQGTGATNEKLFF
NA	TRBV10-3	NA	15	TRBJ1-5	TGTGCCATCAGTGAGTCGACTCGGGGGCGGCAGCCCCAGCATTTT	CAISESTRGRQPQHF